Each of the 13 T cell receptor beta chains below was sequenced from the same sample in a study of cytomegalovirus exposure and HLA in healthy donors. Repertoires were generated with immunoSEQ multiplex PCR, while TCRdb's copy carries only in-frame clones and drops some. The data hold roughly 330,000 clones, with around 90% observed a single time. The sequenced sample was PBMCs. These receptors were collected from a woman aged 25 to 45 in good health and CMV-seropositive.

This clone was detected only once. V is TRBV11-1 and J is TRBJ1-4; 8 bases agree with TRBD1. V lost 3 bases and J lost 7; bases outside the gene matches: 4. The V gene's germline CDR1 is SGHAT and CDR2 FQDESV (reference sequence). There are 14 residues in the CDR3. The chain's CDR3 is CASSFQGAREKLFF. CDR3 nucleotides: TGTGCCAGCAGCTTCCAGGGGGCGCGTGAAAAACTGTTTTTT.

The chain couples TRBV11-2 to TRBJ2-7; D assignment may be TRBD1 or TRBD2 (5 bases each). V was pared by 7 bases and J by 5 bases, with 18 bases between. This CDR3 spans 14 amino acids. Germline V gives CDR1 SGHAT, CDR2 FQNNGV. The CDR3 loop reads CASTLGTKGDEQYF. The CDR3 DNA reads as TGTGCCAGCACCCTAGGGACCAAAGGGGACGAGCAGTACTTC.

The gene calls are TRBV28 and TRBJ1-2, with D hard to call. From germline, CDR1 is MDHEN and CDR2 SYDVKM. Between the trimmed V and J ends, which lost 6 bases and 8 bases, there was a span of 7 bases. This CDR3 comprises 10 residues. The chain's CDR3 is CASRNRGYTF. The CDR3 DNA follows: TGTGCCAGCAGAAACAGAGGCTACACCTTC.

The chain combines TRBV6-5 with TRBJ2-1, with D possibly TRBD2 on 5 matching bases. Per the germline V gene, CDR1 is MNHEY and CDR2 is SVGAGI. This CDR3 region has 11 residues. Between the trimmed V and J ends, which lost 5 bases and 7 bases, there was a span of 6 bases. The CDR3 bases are TGTGCCAGCAGTGAGGGAAATGAGCAGTTCTTC. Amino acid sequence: CASSEGNEQFF.

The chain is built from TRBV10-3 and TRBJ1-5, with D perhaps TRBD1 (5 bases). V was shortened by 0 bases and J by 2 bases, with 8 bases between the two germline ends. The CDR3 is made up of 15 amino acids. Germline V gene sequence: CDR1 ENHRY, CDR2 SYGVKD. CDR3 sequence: CAISESARGNQPQHF. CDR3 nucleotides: TGTGCCATCAGTGAGTCCGCCAGGGGCAATCAGCCCCAGCATTTT.

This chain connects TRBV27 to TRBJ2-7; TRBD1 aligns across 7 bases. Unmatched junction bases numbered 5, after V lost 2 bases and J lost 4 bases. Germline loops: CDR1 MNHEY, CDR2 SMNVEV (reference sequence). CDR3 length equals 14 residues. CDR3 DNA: TGTGCCAGCAGTTTACCTGGACAGGTATACGAGCAGTACTTC. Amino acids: CASSLPGQVYEQYF.

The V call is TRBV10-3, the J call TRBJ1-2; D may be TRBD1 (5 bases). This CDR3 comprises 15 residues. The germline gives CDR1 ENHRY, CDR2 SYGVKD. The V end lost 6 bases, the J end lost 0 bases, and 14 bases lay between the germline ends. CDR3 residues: CAIRKLDTANYGYTF. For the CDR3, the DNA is TGTGCCATCAGGAAGTTGGACACAGCTAACTATGGCTACACCTTC.

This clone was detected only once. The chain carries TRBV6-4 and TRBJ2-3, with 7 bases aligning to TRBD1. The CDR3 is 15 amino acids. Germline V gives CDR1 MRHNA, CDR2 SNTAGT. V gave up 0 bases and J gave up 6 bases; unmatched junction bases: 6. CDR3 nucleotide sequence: TGTGCCAGCAGTGACTCGGGCAGGGGGTTGGATACGCAGTATTTT. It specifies CASSDSGRGLDTQYF.

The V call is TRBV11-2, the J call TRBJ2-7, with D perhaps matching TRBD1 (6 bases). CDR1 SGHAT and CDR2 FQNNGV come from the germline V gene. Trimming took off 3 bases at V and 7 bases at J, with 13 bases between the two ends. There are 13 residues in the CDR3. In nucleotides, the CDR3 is TGTGCCAGCAGCTTGGATACAGGGCGGGAGCAGTACTTC. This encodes CASSLDTGREQYF.

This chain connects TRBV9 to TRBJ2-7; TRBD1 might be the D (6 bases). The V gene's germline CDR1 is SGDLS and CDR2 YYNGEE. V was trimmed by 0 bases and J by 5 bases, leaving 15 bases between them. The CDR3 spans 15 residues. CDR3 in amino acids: CASSVEPGDFNEQYF. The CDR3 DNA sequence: TGTGCCAGCAGCGTAGAACCAGGGGATTTTAACGAGCAGTACTTC.

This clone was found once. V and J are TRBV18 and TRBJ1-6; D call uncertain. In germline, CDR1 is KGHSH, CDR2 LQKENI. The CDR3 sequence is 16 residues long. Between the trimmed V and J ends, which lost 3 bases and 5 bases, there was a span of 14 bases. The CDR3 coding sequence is TGTGCCAGCTCACCCCTCCGGGTTGAGGATAATTCACCCCTCCACTTT. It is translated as CASSPLRVEDNSPLHF.

The CDR3 loop reads CASSLRGSSEAFF. As DNA, the CDR3 is TGCGCCAGCAGCCTCCGGGGTAGCTCTGAAGCTTTCTTT. This sequence joins TRBV5-1 and TRBJ1-1; D remains unclear. Between the trimmed V and J ends, which lost 4 bases and 6 bases, there was a span of 13 bases. From germline, CDR1 is SGHRS and CDR2 YFSETQ. The CDR3 has 13 amino acids.

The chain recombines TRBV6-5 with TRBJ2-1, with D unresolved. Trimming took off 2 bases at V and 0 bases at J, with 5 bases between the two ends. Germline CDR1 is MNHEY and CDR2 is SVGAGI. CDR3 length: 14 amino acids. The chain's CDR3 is CASSYTVSYNEQFF. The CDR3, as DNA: TGTGCCAGCAGTTACACCGTCTCCTACAATGAGCAGTTCTTC.